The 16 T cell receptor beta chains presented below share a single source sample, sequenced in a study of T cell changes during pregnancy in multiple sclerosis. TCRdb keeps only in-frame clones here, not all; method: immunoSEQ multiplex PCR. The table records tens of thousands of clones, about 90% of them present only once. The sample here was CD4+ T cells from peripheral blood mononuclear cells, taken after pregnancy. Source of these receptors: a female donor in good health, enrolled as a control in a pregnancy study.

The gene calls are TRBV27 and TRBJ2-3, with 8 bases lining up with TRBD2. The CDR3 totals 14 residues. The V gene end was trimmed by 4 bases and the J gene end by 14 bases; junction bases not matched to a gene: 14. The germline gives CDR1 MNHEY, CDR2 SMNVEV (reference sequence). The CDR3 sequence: CASSSSLSGAPSYF. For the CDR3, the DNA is TGTGCCAGCAGTTCATCCCTTAGCGGGGCCCCTTCGTATTTT.

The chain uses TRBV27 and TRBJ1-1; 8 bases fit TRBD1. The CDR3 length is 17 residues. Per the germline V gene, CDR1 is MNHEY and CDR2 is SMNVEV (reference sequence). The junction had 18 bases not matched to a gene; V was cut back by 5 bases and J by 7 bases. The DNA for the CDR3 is TGTGCCAGCAGTAGGCTGACAGGGGTGAAGGAGGCCCGTGAAGCTTTCTTT. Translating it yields CASSRLTGVKEAREAFF.

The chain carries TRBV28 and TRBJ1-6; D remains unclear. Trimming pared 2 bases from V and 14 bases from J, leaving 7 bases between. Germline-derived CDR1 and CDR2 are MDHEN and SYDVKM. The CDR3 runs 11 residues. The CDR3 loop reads CASSLGQSLHF. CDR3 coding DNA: TGTGCCAGCAGTTTAGGGCAGTCCCTCCACTTT.

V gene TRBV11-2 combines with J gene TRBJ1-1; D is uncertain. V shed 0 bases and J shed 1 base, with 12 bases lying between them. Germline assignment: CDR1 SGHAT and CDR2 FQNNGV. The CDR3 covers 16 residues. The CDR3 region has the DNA TGTGCCAGCAGCTTAGAGGTGGCCCCTGGGAACACTGAAGCTTTCTTT. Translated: CASSLEVAPGNTEAFF.

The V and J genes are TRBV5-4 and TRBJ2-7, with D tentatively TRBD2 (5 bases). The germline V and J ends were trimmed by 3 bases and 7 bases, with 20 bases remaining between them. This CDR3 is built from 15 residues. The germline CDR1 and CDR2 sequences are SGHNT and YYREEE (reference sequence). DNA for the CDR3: TGTGCCAGCAGCTCCCCGGCGGGCGGAGCCTGGGAGCAGTACTTC. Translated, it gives CASSSPAGGAWEQYF.

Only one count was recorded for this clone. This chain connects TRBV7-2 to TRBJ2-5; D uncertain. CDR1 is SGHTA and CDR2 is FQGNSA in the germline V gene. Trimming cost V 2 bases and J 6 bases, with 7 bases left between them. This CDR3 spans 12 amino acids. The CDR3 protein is CASSLIEQTQYF. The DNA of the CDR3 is TGTGCCAGCAGCTTAATAGAGCAGACCCAGTACTTC. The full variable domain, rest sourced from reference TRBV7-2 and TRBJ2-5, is GAGVSQSPSNKVTEKGKDVELRCDPISGHTALYWYRQSLGQGLEFLIYFQGNSAPDKSGLPSDRFSAERTGGSVSTLTIQRTQQEDSAVYLCASSLIEQTQYFGPGTRLLVL.

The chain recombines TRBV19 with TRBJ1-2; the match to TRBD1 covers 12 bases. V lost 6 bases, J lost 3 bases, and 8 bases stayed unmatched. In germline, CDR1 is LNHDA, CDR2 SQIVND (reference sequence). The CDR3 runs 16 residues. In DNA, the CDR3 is TGTGCCAGTAGACGAGGGGGGACAGGGGGCGACTATGGCTACACCTTC. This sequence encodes CASRRGGTGGDYGYTF.

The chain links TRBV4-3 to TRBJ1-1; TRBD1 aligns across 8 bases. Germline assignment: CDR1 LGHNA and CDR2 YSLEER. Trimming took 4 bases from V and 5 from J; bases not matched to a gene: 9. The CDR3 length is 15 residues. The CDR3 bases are TGCGCCAGCAGCCTTGGACAGGGCCCAAGGACTGAAGCTTTCTTT. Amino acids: CASSLGQGPRTEAFF.

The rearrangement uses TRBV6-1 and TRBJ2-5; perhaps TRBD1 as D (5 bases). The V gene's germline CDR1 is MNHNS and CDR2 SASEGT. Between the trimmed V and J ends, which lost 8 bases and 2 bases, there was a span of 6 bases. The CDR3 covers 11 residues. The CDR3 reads CASGAQETQYF. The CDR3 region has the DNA TGTGCCAGCGGGGCACAAGAGACCCAGTACTTC.

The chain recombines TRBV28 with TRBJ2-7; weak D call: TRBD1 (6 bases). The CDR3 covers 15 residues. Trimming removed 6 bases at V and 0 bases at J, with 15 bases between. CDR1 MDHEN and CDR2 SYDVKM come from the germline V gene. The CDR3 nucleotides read TGTGCCAGCAGCTCACCGAGGGGGTCCTCCTACGAGCAGTACTTC. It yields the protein CASSSPRGSSYEQYF.

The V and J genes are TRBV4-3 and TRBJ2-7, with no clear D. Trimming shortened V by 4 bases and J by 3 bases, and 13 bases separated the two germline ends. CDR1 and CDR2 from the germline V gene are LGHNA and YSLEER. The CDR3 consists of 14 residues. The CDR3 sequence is CASSRDTMNYEQYF. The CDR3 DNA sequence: TGCGCCAGCAGCCGAGATACAATGAACTACGAGCAGTACTTC.

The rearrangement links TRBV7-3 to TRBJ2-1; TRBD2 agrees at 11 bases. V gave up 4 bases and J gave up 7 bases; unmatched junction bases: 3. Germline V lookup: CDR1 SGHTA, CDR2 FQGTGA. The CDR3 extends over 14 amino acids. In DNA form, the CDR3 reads TGTGCCAGCAGCTCTAGCGGGGGGTTTAATGAGCAGTTCTTC. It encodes CASSSSGGFNEQFF.

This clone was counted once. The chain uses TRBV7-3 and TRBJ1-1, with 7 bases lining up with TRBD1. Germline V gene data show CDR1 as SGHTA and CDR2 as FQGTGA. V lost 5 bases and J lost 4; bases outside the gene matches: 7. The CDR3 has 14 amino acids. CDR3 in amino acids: CASSRDRASTEAFF. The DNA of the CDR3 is TGTGCCAGCAGCCGTGACAGGGCTAGCACTGAAGCTTTCTTT.

CDR3 loop: CASSYGEAGGNTIYF. DNA for the CDR3: TGTGCCAGCAGTTACGGCGAGGCGGGAGGAAACACCATATATTTT. The genes are TRBV6-6 and TRBJ1-3, with D hard to call. This CDR3 is built from 15 residues. V lost 2 bases and J lost 4, with 12 bases in between. Germline V gene data show CDR1 as MNHNY and CDR2 as SVGAGI (reference sequence).

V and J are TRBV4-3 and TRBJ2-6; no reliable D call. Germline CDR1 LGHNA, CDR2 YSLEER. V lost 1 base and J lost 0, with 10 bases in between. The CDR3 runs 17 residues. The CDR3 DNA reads TGCGCCAGCAGCCAAGTAGTCTACGTCTCTGGGGCCAACGTCCTGACTTTC. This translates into CASSQVVYVSGANVLTF.

Here the CDR3 reads CASENRGRTEAFF. The DNA for the CDR3 is TGTGCCAGTGAGAACAGGGGTCGGACTGAAGCTTTCTTT. The V call is TRBV19, the J call TRBJ1-1; TRBD1 matches 7 bases. The CDR3 contains 13 residues. The germline CDR1 and CDR2 sequences are LNHDA and SQIVND (reference sequence). The junction had 8 bases not matched to a gene; V was cut back by 8 bases and J by 5 bases.